A selection of T cell receptor beta chains follows, all from one sample in a study of T cell clusters in autoimmune cytopenias. TCRdb re-called the multiplex PCR reads, yielding one record per CDR3 amino acid sequence without DNA. The sample table includes approximately 6,000 distinct CDR3 sequences. Sequencing used peripheral blood. The origin of the receptors is a human donor with an autoimmune cytopenia or autoimmune hepatitis (not recorded which). Both conserved end residues are part of each CDR3. Only some rows state a clone size, as once, few, many or a class for expanded clones.

v_gene	abundance	j_gene	CDR3aa
TRBV6-5	medium-sized	TRBJ1-5	CASRSTGFSNQPQHF
TRBV11-1	.	TRBJ2-5	CASSLGGAKTQYF
TRBV7-9	.	TRBJ2-5	CASSQRGSQETQYF
TRBV29-1	medium-sized	TRBJ1-4	CSVAGTGVKLFF
TRBV6-4	medium-sized	TRBJ2-1	CASSAGGHNEQFF
TRBV29-1	.	TRBJ1-1	CSVGAGASNTEAFF
TRBV12-3/TRBV12-4	.	TRBJ2-1	CASSAPWGTSGDIEQFF
TRBV7-9	.	TRBJ1-1	CASSLGGQQNTEAFF
TRBV20-1	.	TRBJ2-3	CSARDLARDTQYF
TRBV12-3/TRBV12-4	medium-sized	TRBJ1-1	CASSWGGRRGDTEAFF
TRBV7-9	medium-sized	TRBJ1-6	CASSKTGVNSPLHF
TRBV20-1	.	TRBJ1-2	CSAPKQGLAYGYTF
TRBV27	medium-sized	TRBJ2-3	CASSPRGATDTQYF
TRBV27	medium-sized	TRBJ2-7	CASRPSGTYEQYF
TRBV28	.	TRBJ2-7	CGHSTYSSYEQYF
TRBV6-5	medium-sized	TRBJ1-1	CASSYGAGNTEAFF
TRBV6-1	medium-sized	TRBJ2-7	CASSETAGGHEQYF
TRBV7-9	.	TRBJ2-7	CASSSLGNEQYF
TRBV5-1	.	TRBJ2-2	CASSLGFSGIRRSGELFF
TRBV29-1	medium-sized	TRBJ1-1	CSVEGGILTEAFF
TRBV19	medium-sized	TRBJ1-5	CASSADRKGPQHF
TRBV7-9	.	TRBJ1-5	CASSPGTGGWEPQHF
TRBV24-1	.	TRBJ1-5	CATSDSTGANQPQHF
TRBV6-2/TRBV6-3	medium-sized	TRBJ2-2	CASSNRRAGMNTGELFF
TRBV6-5	.	TRBJ2-7	CASSPPGLADYEQYF
TRBV19	medium-sized	TRBJ1-2	CASSIGTAYGYTF
TRBV6-1	medium-sized	TRBJ1-5	CASTLQGRVNQPQHF
TRBV20-1	.	TRBJ2-3	CSARGFGGVAYTDTQYF
TRBV5-1	.	TRBJ1-5	CASSLRAGEGQPQHF
TRBV11-1	medium-sized	TRBJ2-1	CASSLDRNEQFF
TRBV6-4	medium-sized	TRBJ2-2	CASSDSGTGELFF
TRBV12-3/TRBV12-4	medium-sized	TRBJ2-2	CASSPLTGPTGELFF
TRBV18	medium-sized	TRBJ2-3	CASSPLPAGQGTDTQYF
TRBV19	.	TRBJ2-1	CACSYYTSSYNEQFF
TRBV6-5	medium-sized	TRBJ1-1	CASSHREGSEAFF
TRBV7-2	.	TRBJ1-4	CASSFAGGTNEKLFF
TRBV27	.	TRBJ2-7	CASSLHGGSSYEQYF
TRBV27	medium-sized	TRBJ2-7	CASQRSHYEQYF
TRBV7-9	.	TRBJ1-5	CASSLGAQDQPQHF
TRBV18	.	TRBJ2-7	CASSPPRTSGRGYEQYF
TRBV18	medium-sized	TRBJ1-3	CASSPGQGNTIYF
TRBV29-1	large	TRBJ2-5	CSVGLAGETQYF
TRBV18	.	TRBJ2-3	CASSPSRELIDTQYF